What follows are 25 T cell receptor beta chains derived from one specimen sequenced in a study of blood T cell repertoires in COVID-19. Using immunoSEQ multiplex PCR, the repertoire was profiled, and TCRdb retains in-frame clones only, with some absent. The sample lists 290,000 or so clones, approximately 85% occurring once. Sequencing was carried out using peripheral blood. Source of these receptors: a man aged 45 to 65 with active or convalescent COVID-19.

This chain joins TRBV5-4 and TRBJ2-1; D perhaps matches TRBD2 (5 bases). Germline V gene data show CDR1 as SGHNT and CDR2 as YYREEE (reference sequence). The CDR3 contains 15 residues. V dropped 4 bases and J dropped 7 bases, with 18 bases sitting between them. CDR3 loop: CASSPEASRGNEQFF. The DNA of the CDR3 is TGTGCCAGCAGCCCCGAGGCTAGCAGAGGTAATGAGCAGTTCTTC. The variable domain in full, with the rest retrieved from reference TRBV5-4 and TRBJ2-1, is ETGVTQSPTHLIKTRGQQVTLRCSSQSGHNTVSWYQQALGQGPQFIFQYYREEENGRGNFPPRFSGLQFPNYSSELNVNALELDDSALYLCASSPEASRGNEQFFGPGTRLTVL.

CDR3 amino acids: CASARQGYGYTF. The CDR3, as DNA: TGTGCCAGCGCCAGACAGGGGTACGGCTACACCTTC. This chain joins TRBV19 and TRBJ1-2, with 8 bases identical to TRBD1. J lost 8 bases, V lost 9 bases, and 8 bases had no gene match. Looked up from germline, CDR1 is LNHDA and CDR2 is SQIVND (reference sequence). The CDR3 is 12 amino acids.

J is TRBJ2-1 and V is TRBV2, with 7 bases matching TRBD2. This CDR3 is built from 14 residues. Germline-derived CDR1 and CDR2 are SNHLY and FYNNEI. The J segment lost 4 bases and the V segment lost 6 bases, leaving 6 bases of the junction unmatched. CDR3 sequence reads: CASRPAGLYNEQFF. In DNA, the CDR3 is TGTGCCAGCAGGCCAGCGGGACTGTACAATGAGCAGTTCTTC. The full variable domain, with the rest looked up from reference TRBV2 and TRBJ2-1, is EPEVTQTPSHQVTQMGQEVILRCVPISNHLYFYWYRQILGQKVEFLVSFYNNEISEKSEIFDDQFSVERPDGSNFTLKIRSTKLEDSAMYFCASRPAGLYNEQFFGPGTRLTVL.

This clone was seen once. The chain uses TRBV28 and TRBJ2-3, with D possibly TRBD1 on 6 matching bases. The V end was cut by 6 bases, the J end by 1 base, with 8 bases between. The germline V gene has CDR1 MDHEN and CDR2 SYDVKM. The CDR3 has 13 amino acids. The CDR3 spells CASSNRGTDTQYF. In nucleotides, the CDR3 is TGTGCCAGCAGCAACAGGGGCACAGATACGCAGTATTTT.

The CDR3 reads CAWSGLRNTEAFF. In nucleotides, the CDR3 is TGTGCCTGGAGTGGCCTAAGGAACACTGAAGCTTTCTTT. This sequence joins TRBV30 and TRBJ1-1; D unresolved. Trimming stripped 1 base from V and 1 base from J, with 7 bases between. Germline V lookup: CDR1 GTSNPN, CDR2 SVGIG (reference sequence). The CDR3 runs to 13 residues.

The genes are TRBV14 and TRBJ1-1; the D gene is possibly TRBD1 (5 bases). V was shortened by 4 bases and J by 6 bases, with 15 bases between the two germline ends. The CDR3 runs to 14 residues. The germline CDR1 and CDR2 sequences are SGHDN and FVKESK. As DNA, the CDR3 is TGTGCCAGCAGCCCCTACAATGGAGGGGCTGAAGCTTTCTTT. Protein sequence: CASSPYNGGAEAFF.

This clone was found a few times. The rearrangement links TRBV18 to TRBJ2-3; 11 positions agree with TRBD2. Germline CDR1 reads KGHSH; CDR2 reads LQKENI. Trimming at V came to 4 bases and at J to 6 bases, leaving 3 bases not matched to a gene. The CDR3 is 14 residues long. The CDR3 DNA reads TGTGCCAGCTCACGATCTAGCGGGAGGGATACGCAGTATTTT. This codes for CASSRSSGRDTQYF.

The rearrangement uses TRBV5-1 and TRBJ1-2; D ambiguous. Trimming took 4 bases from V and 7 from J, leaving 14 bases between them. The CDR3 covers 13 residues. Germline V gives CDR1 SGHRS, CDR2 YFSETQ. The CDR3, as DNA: TGCGCCAGCAGCGCGGAAAATCTGTCTGGCTACACCTTC. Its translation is CASSAENLSGYTF.

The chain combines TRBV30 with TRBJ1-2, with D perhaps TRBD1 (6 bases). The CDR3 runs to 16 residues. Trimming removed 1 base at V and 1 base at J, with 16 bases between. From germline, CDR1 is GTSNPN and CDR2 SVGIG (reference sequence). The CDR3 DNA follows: TGTGCCTGGAGTGCAATATGGGACACCGATAACTATGGCTACACCTTC. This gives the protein CAWSAIWDTDNYGYTF.

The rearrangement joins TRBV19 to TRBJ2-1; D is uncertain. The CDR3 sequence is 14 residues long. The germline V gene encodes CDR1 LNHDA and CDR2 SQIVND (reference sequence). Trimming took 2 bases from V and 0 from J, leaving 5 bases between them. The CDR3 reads CASSIFGSYNEQFF. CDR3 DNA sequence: TGTGCCAGTAGTATATTCGGCTCCTACAATGAGCAGTTCTTC.

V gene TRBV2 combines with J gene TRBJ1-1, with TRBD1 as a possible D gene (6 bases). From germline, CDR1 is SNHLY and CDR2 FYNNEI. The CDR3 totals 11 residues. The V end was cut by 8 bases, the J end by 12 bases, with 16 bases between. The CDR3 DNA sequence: TGTGCCAGCGAGGACAGCCCTTTATCTTTCTTT. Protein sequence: CASEDSPLSFF.

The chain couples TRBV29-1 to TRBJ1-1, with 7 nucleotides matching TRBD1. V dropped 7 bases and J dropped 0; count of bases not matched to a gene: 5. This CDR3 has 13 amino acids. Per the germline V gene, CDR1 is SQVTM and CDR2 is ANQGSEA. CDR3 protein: CSGRQGMNTEAFF. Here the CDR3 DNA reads TGCAGCGGCCGACAGGGTATGAACACTGAAGCTTTCTTT.

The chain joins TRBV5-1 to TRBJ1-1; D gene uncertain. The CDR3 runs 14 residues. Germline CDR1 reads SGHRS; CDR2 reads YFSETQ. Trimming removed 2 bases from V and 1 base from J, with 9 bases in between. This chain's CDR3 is CASSFRGKNTEAFF. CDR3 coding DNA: TGCGCCAGCAGCTTTAGAGGAAAGAACACTGAAGCTTTCTTT. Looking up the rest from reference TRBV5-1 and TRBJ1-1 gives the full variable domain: KAGVTQTPRYLIKTRGQQVTLSCSPISGHRSVSWYQQTPGQGLQFLFEYFSETQRNKGNFPGRFSGRQFSNSRSEMNVSTLELGDSALYLCASSFRGKNTEAFFGQGTRLTVV.

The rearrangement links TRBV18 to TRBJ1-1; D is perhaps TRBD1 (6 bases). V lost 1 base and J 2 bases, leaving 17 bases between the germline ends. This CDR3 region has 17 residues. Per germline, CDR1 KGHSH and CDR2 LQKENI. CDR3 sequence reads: CASSPQSQGRSNTEAFF. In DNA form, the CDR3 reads TGTGCCAGCTCACCACAATCACAGGGCCGGTCAAACACTGAAGCTTTCTTT.

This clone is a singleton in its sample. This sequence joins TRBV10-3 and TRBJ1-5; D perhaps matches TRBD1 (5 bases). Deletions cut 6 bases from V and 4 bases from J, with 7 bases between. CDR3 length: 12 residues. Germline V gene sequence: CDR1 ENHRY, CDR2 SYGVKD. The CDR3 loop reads CAISQGNQPQHF. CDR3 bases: TGTGCCATCAGCCAGGGTAATCAGCCCCAGCATTTT.

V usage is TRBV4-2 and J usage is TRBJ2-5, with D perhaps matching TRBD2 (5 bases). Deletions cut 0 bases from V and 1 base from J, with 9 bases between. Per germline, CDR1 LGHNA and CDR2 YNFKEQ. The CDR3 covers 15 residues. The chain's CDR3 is CASSQDWSGQETQYF. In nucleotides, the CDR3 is TGTGCCAGCAGCCAAGACTGGAGCGGCCAAGAGACCCAGTACTTC.

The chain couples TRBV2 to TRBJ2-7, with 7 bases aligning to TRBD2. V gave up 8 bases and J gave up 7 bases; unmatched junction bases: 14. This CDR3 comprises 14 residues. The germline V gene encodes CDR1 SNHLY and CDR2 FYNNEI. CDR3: CASHRDYAGGEQYF. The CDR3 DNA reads TGTGCCAGCCACCGGGACTATGCGGGCGGTGAGCAGTACTTC.

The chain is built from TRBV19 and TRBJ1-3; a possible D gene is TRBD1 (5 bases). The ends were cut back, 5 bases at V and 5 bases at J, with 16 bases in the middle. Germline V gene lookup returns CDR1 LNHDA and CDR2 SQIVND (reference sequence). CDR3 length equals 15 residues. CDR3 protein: CASSLTGGGRNTIYF. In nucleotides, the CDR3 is TGTGCCAGTAGTCTCACCGGGGGAGGTAGAAACACCATATATTTT.

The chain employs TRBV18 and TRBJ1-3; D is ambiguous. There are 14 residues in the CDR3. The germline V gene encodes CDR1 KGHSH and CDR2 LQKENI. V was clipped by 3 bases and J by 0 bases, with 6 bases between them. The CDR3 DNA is TGTGCCAGCTCACCTCGGAGCTCTGGAAACACCATATATTTT. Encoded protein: CASSPRSSGNTIYF.

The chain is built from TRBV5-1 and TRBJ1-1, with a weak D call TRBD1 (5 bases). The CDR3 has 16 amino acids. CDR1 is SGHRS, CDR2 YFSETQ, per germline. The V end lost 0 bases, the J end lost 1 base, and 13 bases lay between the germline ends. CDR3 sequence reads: CASSLAPGGGNTEAFF. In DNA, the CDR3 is TGCGCCAGCAGCTTGGCCCCTGGGGGGGGGAACACTGAAGCTTTCTTT.

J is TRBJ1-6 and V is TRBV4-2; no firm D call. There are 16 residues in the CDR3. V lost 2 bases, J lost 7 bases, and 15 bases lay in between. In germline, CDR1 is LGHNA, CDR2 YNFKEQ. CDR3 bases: TGTGCCAGCAGCCAATATGAAAATTACCAGAATTCACCCCTCCACTTT. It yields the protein CASSQYENYQNSPLHF.

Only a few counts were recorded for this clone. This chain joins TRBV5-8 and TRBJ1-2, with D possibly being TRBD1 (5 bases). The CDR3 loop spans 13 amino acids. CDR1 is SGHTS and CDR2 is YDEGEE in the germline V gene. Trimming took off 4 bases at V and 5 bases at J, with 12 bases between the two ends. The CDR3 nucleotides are TGTGCCAGCAGCCACGACAGCGCATATGGCTACACCTTC. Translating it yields CASSHDSAYGYTF.

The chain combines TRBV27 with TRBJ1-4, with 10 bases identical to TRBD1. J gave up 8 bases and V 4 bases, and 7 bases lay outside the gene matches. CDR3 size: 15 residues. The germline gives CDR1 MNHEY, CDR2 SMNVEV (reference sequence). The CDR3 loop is CASSSLGTGEEKLFF. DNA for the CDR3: TGTGCCAGCAGTTCGCTCGGGACAGGGGAGGAAAAACTGTTTTTT.

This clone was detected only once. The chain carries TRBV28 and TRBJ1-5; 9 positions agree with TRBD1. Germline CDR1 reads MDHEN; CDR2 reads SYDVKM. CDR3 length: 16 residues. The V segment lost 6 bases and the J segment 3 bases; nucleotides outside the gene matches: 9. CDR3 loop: CASRVRGQGHNQPQHF. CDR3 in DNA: TGTGCCAGCAGGGTTCGGGGACAGGGACACAATCAGCCCCAGCATTTT.

CDR3 sequence (DNA): TGTGCCAGTAGTCCTCCCCCCGGCTACAATGAGCAGTTCTTC. This translates into CASSPPPGYNEQFF. The chain couples TRBV19 to TRBJ2-1; D remains ambiguous. Trimming shortened V by 5 bases and J by 3 bases, and 11 bases separated the two germline ends. From germline, CDR1 is LNHDA and CDR2 SQIVND (reference sequence). CDR3 length: 14 residues.